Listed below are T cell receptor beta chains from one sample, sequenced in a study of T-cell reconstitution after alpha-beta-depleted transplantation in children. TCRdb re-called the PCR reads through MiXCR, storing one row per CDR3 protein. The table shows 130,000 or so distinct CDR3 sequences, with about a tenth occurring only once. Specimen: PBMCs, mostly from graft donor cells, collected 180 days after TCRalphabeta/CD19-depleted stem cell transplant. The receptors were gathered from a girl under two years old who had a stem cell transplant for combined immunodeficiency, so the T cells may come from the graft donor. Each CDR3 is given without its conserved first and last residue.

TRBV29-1 SVDITGNYGYT
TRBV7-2 ASSYSWPRSSYEQY
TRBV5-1 ASSPGQTPFTDTQY
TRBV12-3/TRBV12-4 ASSPYSGNTGELF
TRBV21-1 ASTIHLGRQFSSYEQY
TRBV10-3 AISEDRENTQY
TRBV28 ASRGQGRETQY
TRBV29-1 SVASPYEQY
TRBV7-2 ASSLWKAYGYT
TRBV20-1 SAVVRQEHSQY
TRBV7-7 ASSLPRAQNLDIQY
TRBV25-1 ASSEYSSGGTGELF
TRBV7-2 ASSLGGLMNEQF
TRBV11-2 ASSSKAGNGNEQF
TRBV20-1 SAPGEGLETQY
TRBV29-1 SVESGVDWSSYNEQF
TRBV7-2 ASSSSPNEQF
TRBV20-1 SARTGSYNEQF